Sequencing of this T cell receptor beta chain was carried out in a study of T cells in Graves' hyperthyroidism and ophthalmopathy. The study, taken as a whole, reports: Most thyroid clonotypes with frequency above 0.001 were detected in blood.

This CDR3 spans 16 amino acids. Germline V CDR1 and CDR2: SGHRS, YFSETQ. V shed 4 bases, J shed 4 bases, and the junction held 8 bases outside the gene matches. This clonotype was found many times. Its antigen is not known. Patients between 18 and 65 years old had hyperthyroidism, newly diagnosed and lasting under 2 months. Diagnostic assessment was based on clinical symptoms, serum thyroxine and TRAb, thyroid ultrasound and orbital computed tomography. The source of the PBMCs was over 8.5 ml of fresh peripheral blood. The source material, RNA transcripts, was used to amplify TCR beta CDR3 regions. The HTBI primer set was used in a first-round RT-PCR of the TCR CDR3. TCRdb independently ran MiXCR on the multiplex PCR reads; one entry per CDR3 protein. The repertoire consists of some 250,000 distinct CDR3 sequences, with 15% occurring once and the leading ten covering roughly 30%.

The chain carries TRBV5-1 and TRBJ2-2; 9 positions match TRBD2. This receptor was taken from a woman in her forties or fifties with Graves' hyperthyroidism that later progressed to Graves' ophthalmopathy. The sample comprised blood. CDR3 nucleotides: TGCGCCAGCAGCGGGATAGCGGGAGTGGTCACCGGGGAGCTGTTTTTT. It is translated as CASSGIAGVVTGELFF. Full variable domain (remainder filled in from reference TRBV5-1 and TRBJ2-2): KAGVTQTPRYLIKTRGQQVTLSCSPISGHRSVSWYQQTPGQGLQFLFEYFSETQRNKGNFPGRFSGRQFSNSRSEMNVSTLELGDSALYLCASSGIAGVVTGELFFGEGSRLTVL.